One TCR beta chain is described in this entry. The data belong to a study of blood T cell repertoires in COVID-19. The CDR3 sequence is 12 residues long. Trimming removed 6 bases from V and 10 bases from J, with 10 bases in between. In germline, CDR1 is MDHEN, CDR2 SYDVKM. Here immunoSEQ multiplex PCR was the method, and the copy in TCRdb shows in-frame clones only, minus some. Seen here are 350,000 to 450,000 clones, over 75% observed once, and the top ten hold approximately 1.5%. The receptor comes from a woman in her thirties or forties with COVID-19, enrolled during active disease. The specimen was peripheral blood. The rearrangement joins TRBV28 to TRBJ1-6, with TRBD1 as a possible D gene (5 bases). This CDR3 reads CASRPTASPLHF. DNA of the CDR3: TGTGCCAGCAGACCGACAGCATCACCCCTCCACTTT.